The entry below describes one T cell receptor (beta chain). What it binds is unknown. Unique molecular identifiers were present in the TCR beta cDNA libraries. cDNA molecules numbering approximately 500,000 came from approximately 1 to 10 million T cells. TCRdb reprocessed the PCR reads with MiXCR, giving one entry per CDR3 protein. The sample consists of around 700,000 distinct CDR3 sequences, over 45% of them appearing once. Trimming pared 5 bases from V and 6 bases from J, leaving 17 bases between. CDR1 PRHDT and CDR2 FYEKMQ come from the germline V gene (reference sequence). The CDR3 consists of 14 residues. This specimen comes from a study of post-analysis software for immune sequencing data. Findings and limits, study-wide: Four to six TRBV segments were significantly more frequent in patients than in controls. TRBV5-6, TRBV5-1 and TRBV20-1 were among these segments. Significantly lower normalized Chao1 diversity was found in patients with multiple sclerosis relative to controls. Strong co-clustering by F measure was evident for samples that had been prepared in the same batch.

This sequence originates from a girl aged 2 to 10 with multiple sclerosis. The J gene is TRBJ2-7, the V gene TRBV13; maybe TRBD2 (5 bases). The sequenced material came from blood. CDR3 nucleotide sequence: TGTGCCAGCAGCGGGAGACGCCCACCCCTCGAGCAGTACTTC. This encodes CASSGRRPPLEQYF.